The clone carrying this T cell receptor (beta chain) has more than one count but fewer than ten. The antigen is undetermined. This entry belongs to a study of beta chain features in type 1 diabetes. Overall study: Healthy donors resembled patients in age, gender and cell yields. Study outcomes and limitations: Sampled from patients, naive, central memory and Treg TCRB repertoires appeared more similar than those sampled from healthy donors. When Type 1 diabetes patients were examined, their TCRB CDR3s proved moderately but significantly shorter in all four CD4+ subsets.

The authors sorted CD4+ naive, central memory, regulatory and stem cell-like memory cells via CD45RO/CCR7/CD25/CD127/CD95/CD27. Populations isolated by sorting all had purity greater than 95%. TCRB transcripts that were expressed got sequenced, as all of the isolated RNA had been reverse transcribed. Profiled with immunoSEQ multiplex PCR; TCRdb holds only in-frame clones, not every one. Here the sample spans roughly 150,000 clones, under 9.5% being singletons. Germline values: CDR1 KGHSH, CDR2 LQKENI. This CDR3 has 17 residues. The V gene lost 2 bases and the J gene lost 8 bases, with 21 bases spanning the gap.

This rearrangement joins TRBV18 to TRBJ2-2, with TRBD1 as a possible D gene (6 bases). The receptor was derived from a man younger than 35 with type 1 diabetes. The sample consisted of central memory CD4+ T cells from blood. The CDR3 loop is CASSPIGQMVRRGELFF. The CDR3 region has the DNA TGTGCCAGCTCACCAATAGGACAGATGGTTCGGAGAGGGGAGCTGTTTTTT.